A single sample is the source of the 22 T cell receptor beta chains below, sequenced in a study of PD-1 blockade in classical Hodgkin lymphoma. There was relapse after autologous stem cell transplantation in every patient, and there was variation in brentuximab vedotin exposure. The data were produced by immunoSEQ multiplex PCR, yet TCRdb's version contains in-frame clones alone and is incomplete. There are over 70,000 clones in the sample; about nine tenths occur only once, and approximately 22% lies in the top ten. This specimen was peripheral blood mononuclear cells (PBMCs), taken at baseline. All receptors derive from a human donor with classical Hodgkin lymphoma.

The V gene is TRBV7-6, the J gene TRBJ2-7; no reliable D call. The CDR3 runs 13 residues. Trimming shortened V by 0 bases and J by 4 bases, and 7 bases separated the two germline ends. CDR1 and CDR2 from the germline V gene are SGHVS and FNYEAQ. CDR3: CASSLAGTYEQYF. In DNA, the CDR3 is TGTGCCAGCAGCTTAGCGGGTACTTACGAGCAGTACTTC.

V and J are TRBV4-3 and TRBJ2-1; no firm D call. Trimming shortened V by 0 bases and J by 4 bases, and 13 bases separated the two germline ends. This CDR3 is 16 amino acids long. Germline CDR1 LGHNA, CDR2 YSLEER. This CDR3 reads CASSQELYSLYNEQFF. For the CDR3, the DNA is TGCGCCAGCAGCCAAGAGTTGTACTCCCTATACAATGAGCAGTTCTTC.

V and J are TRBV6-5 and TRBJ2-1; 11 positions match TRBD2. The CDR3 is 16 residues long. The germline V gene encodes CDR1 MNHEY and CDR2 SVGAGI. V trimming: 2 bases; J trimming: 7 bases; junction bases outside the gene matches: 7. The CDR3 DNA reads as TGTGCCAGCAGTTACCCCGGGGTAGCGGGGGGGAATGAGCAGTTCTTC. Translating it yields CASSYPGVAGGNEQFF.

The chain links TRBV9 to TRBJ1-4, with D unclear. Per germline, CDR1 SGDLS and CDR2 YYNGEE. The CDR3 covers 16 residues. Trimming left V 3 bases short and J 0 bases short, with 12 bases between. CDR3 DNA: TGTGCCAGCAGCGCAGGAGACGGTGCAACTAATGAAAAACTGTTTTTT. Its protein is CASSAGDGATNEKLFF.

The chain recombines TRBV13 with TRBJ2-5; 12 bases match TRBD2. CDR1 PRHDT and CDR2 FYEKMQ come from the germline V gene (reference sequence). This CDR3 spans 15 amino acids. V lost 5 bases, J lost 5 bases, and 6 bases stayed unmatched. The CDR3 sequence is CASSTGTSGRETQYF. Here the CDR3 DNA reads TGTGCCAGCAGCACCGGGACTAGCGGGCGGGAGACCCAGTACTTC. The variable domain in full, completed from reference TRBV13 and TRBJ2-5, reads AAGVIQSPRHLIKEKRETATLKCYPIPRHDTVYWYQQGPGQDPQFLISFYEKMQSDKGSIPDRFSAQQFSDYHSELNMSSLELGDSALYFCASSTGTSGRETQYFGPGTRLLVL.

The chain employs TRBV30 and TRBJ2-7; D is unclear. Trimming removed 4 bases from V and 2 bases from J, with 15 bases in between. The CDR3 runs to 14 residues. Germline CDR1 GTSNPN, CDR2 SVGIG (reference sequence). CDR3 sequence (DNA): TGTGCCTGGAATGCTGAGGCCCGACCCTACGAGCAGTACTTC. It specifies CAWNAEARPYEQYF.

This chain uses TRBV6-5 with TRBJ2-7; tentative D call: TRBD1 (6 bases). Germline CDR1 and CDR2: MNHEY and SVGAGI. This CDR3 has 14 amino acids. The V end lost 5 bases, the J end lost 2 bases, and 13 bases lay between the germline ends. The CDR3 region is CASSGQNKPYEQYF. The CDR3 nucleotides are TGTGCCAGCAGTGGACAGAACAAACCCTACGAGCAGTACTTC.

The J gene is TRBJ1-6, the V gene TRBV2; 11 bases map to TRBD1. The germline gives CDR1 SNHLY, CDR2 FYNNEI. V lost 7 bases and J lost 7; bases outside the gene matches: 6. The CDR3 contains 15 residues. The CDR3 DNA reads TGTGCCAGCAATCTTGGGACAGGGGGAAATTCACCCCTCCACTTT. Its translation is CASNLGTGGNSPLHF.

This chain joins TRBV6-5 and TRBJ2-5; D is possibly TRBD1 or TRBD2 (6 bases each). CDR1 is MNHEY and CDR2 is SVGAGI in the germline V gene. V lost 4 bases and J lost 7, with 16 bases in between. This CDR3 has 14 residues. In DNA form, the CDR3 reads TGTGCCAGCAGTTTCCCCGGGGGCTCGGGGACCCAGTACTTC. The encoded protein is CASSFPGGSGTQYF.

The gene calls are TRBV27 and TRBJ2-7; 7 bases fit TRBD2. Per the germline V gene, CDR1 is MNHEY and CDR2 is SMNVEV (reference sequence). J was trimmed by 7 bases and V by 6 bases; bases with no gene match: 18. The length of the CDR3 is 16 residues. The CDR3 spells CASSAGVSRPPLEQYF. The CDR3 DNA follows: TGTGCCAGCAGCGCGGGGGTGAGCCGCCCTCCCTTGGAGCAGTACTTC.

The chain employs TRBV30 and TRBJ1-4; D uncertain. Trimming pared 0 bases from V and 5 bases from J, leaving 7 bases between. Germline V gene data show CDR1 as GTSNPN and CDR2 as SVGIG (reference sequence). This CDR3 has 13 amino acids. CDR3 sequence (DNA): TGTGCCTGGAGTGTATCTGGGAATGAAAAACTGTTTTTT. It is translated as CAWSVSGNEKLFF.

This chain uses TRBV5-4 with TRBJ2-6; 8 bases align to TRBD1. This CDR3 has 16 amino acids. Germline V lookup: CDR1 SGHNT, CDR2 YYREEE (reference sequence). J gave up 4 bases and V 2 bases, and 5 bases lay outside the gene matches. The CDR3 spells CASSFRTGSGANVLTF. The DNA of the CDR3 is TGTGCCAGCAGCTTTAGGACAGGGTCCGGGGCCAACGTCCTGACTTTC. The variable domain in full, with the rest retrieved from reference TRBV5-4 and TRBJ2-6, is ETGVTQSPTHLIKTRGQQVTLRCSSQSGHNTVSWYQQALGQGPQFIFQYYREEENGRGNFPPRFSGLQFPNYSSELNVNALELDDSALYLCASSFRTGSGANVLTFGAGSRLTVL.

Note on this clone: This sample includes further DNA sequences coding for the same CDR3. The genes are TRBV6-5 and TRBJ1-1, with 8 bases aligning to TRBD1. This CDR3 contains 14 residues. Germline V gene lookup returns CDR1 MNHEY and CDR2 SVGAGI. The junction had 7 bases not matched to a gene; V was cut back by 6 bases and J by 4 bases. The CDR3, as DNA: TGTGCCAGCAGGGAAGGACAGGGCTTCACTGAAGCTTTCTTT. Residues: CASREGQGFTEAFF.

This chain joins TRBV5-6 and TRBJ1-2; TRBD1 is a possible D gene (5 bases). CDR1 is SGHDT and CDR2 is YYEEEE in the germline V gene. This CDR3 is 14 amino acids long. V was shortened by 0 bases and J by 0 bases, with 6 bases between the two germline ends. The chain's CDR3 is CASSLGTSNYGYTF. The CDR3 DNA follows: TGTGCCAGCAGCTTGGGGACATCTAACTATGGCTACACCTTC. Full variable domain (missing parts from reference TRBV5-6 and TRBJ1-2): DAGVTQSPTHLIKTRGQQVTLRCSPKSGHDTVSWYQQALGQGPQFIFQYYEEEERQRGNFPDRFSGHQFPNYSSELNVNALLLGDSALYLCASSLGTSNYGYTFGSGTRLTVV.

The table lists this clone with a count of one. V is TRBV15 and J is TRBJ2-7; D gene ambiguous. CDR1 and CDR2 from the germline V gene are LNHNV and YYDKDF (reference sequence). This CDR3 comprises 13 residues. The V end was cut by 5 bases, the J end by 3 bases, with 11 bases between. CDR3 protein: CATSRAWNYEQYF. CDR3 nucleotides: TGTGCCACCAGCCGGGCCTGGAACTACGAGCAGTACTTC.

CDR3 DNA sequence: TGTGCCAGCAGTGTCCTTAATCACAATGAGCAGTTCTTC. Amino acid sequence: CASSVLNHNEQFF. The chain uses TRBV6-5 and TRBJ2-1; no definite D call. Trimming cost V 5 bases and J 5 bases, with 10 bases left between them. Germline CDR1 and CDR2: MNHEY and SVGAGI. The CDR3 covers 13 residues.

The chain's CDR3 is CASGMTGYSEAFF. Written as DNA, the CDR3 is TGCGCCAGCGGAATGACAGGGTATTCTGAAGCTTTCTTT. The rearrangement joins TRBV5-1 to TRBJ1-1; TRBD1 matches 7 bases. The CDR3 has 13 residues. CDR1 SGHRS and CDR2 YFSETQ come from the germline V gene. Unmatched junction bases numbered 9, after V lost 7 bases and J lost 6 bases.

The genes are TRBV6-5 and TRBJ2-5; 8 bases map to TRBD1. The CDR3 runs 14 residues. The ends lost 6 bases at V and 5 bases at J; junction bases unmatched: 8. Germline V gene data show CDR1 as MNHEY and CDR2 as SVGAGI. The CDR3 nucleotides are TGTGCCAGCAGGGAGGGACAGGCTCTGGAGACCCAGTACTTC. Translating it yields CASREGQALETQYF.

The chain couples TRBV27 to TRBJ1-5, with D unclear. V was clipped by 0 bases and J by 6 bases, with 9 bases between them. The CDR3 consists of 14 residues. Germline values: CDR1 MNHEY, CDR2 SMNVEV (reference sequence). The CDR3 protein is CASSLSGNSQPQHF. CDR3 nucleotides: TGTGCCAGCAGTTTATCAGGGAATTCTCAGCCCCAGCATTTT.

This clone was picked up a small number of times. The J gene is TRBJ1-2, the V gene TRBV28; no reliable D call. Germline V gene sequence: CDR1 MDHEN, CDR2 SYDVKM. The V end was cut by 7 bases, the J end by 5 bases, with 23 bases between. The CDR3 is 16 residues long. Here the CDR3 DNA reads TGTGCCAGCACTTCCGGAGCTGATTGGGTAGTTTATGGCTACACCTTC. Its protein product is CASTSGADWVVYGYTF.

CDR3 protein: CASSQDWSTDTQYF. In nucleotides, the CDR3 is TGTGCCAGCAGCCAAGATTGGAGCACAGATACGCAGTATTTT. The rearrangement uses TRBV4-2 and TRBJ2-3; D is ambiguous. The germline V and J ends were trimmed by 0 bases and 0 bases, with 4 bases remaining between them. CDR1 is LGHNA and CDR2 is YNFKEQ in the germline V gene. The CDR3 runs to 14 residues.

This clone appeared once. The V and J genes are TRBV12-5 and TRBJ2-1; the D is unclear. This CDR3 is built from 15 residues. V gave up 2 bases and J gave up 6 bases, with 14 bases separating them. Germline CDR1 LGHNT, CDR2 FRNRAP. The CDR3 bases are TGTGCTAGTGGTTTGTGGTGGGTTCCTTTCAATGAGCAGTTCTTC. It codes for CASGLWWVPFNEQFF.